The T cell receptor beta chain under discussion was sequenced for a study of PD-1 blockade in mismatch repair-deficient tumors. About the study: Enrolled about 2012-2016, patients had progressing, pretreated mismatch repair-deficient cancers of 12 to 13 types. Notes on the study in general: Rapid post-treatment expansion, then contraction, generally preceding radiologic response, marked tumor-resident clones.

In this sample, this clone turned up a few times. The antigen remains undetermined. Using immunoSEQ multiplex PCR, the repertoire was profiled, and TCRdb retains in-frame clones only, with some absent. The sample records tens of thousands of clones, around four fifths being singletons. Mismatch repair deficiency was confirmed in all patients, by PCR or immunohistochemistry. The source of this sequence is an adult with mismatch repair-deficient cancer. The material sequenced was peripheral blood, taken 4 weeks after starting pembrolizumab.

The CDR3 nucleotides read TGTGCCAGCAGTATGGACTCTGGGGCCAACGTCCTGACTTTC. Its translation is CASSMDSGANVLTF. The J gene is TRBJ2-6, the V gene TRBV6-1; no clear D. This CDR3 has 14 amino acids. Trimming removed 5 bases from V and 0 bases from J, with 5 bases in between. Germline V gives CDR1 MNHNS, CDR2 SASEGT.